The 9 T cell receptor beta chains below all came from one sample that was sequenced in a study of Tregs in tolerant kidney transplant recipients (dated by TCRdb to the late 2010s). Library preparation used the immunoSEQ multiplex PCR assay. Not all clones reach the TCRdb copy of this immuneACCESS table, which keeps in-frame sequences only. Checked studies attribute under half of the gap to unresolved V genes and leave the rest unexplained. Counted in this sample were some 240,000 clones; approximately 84% of them appeared once. Less than 0.75% of the sample is taken by the ten largest. Sequenced input: CD4+ T cells from blood. These receptors came from a human donor in good health.

The CDR3, as DNA: TGCGCCAGCAGGAGGGGGACTAGCACAGATACGCAGTATTTT. Its translation is CASRRGTSTDTQYF. This chain joins TRBV10-2 and TRBJ2-3, with D perhaps matching TRBD1 or TRBD2 (6 bases each). Germline-derived CDR1 and CDR2 are WSHSY and SAAADI. There are 14 residues in the CDR3. The V gene lost 6 bases and the J gene lost 0 bases, with 10 bases spanning the gap.

In this sample, this clone turned up once. The CDR3 spells CASSRNPGSNYGYTF. The CDR3 DNA is TGTGCCAGCAGCCGGAACCCCGGATCGAACTATGGCTACACCTTC. The rearrangement links TRBV11-1 to TRBJ1-2; no clear D. In germline, CDR1 is SGHAT, CDR2 FQDESV (reference sequence). Trimming took off 5 bases at V and 2 bases at J, with 15 bases between the two ends. The CDR3 totals 15 residues.

The chain employs TRBV7-9 and TRBJ1-2; the D is unclear. Trimming took 1 base from V and 8 from J, leaving 14 bases between them. Germline CDR1 is SEHNR and CDR2 is FQNEAQ (reference sequence). The CDR3 runs 14 residues. The CDR3 sequence: CASSLEVSGKGYTF. In nucleotides, the CDR3 is TGTGCCAGCAGCTTAGAAGTTTCCGGAAAGGGCTACACCTTC.

The chain employs TRBV11-1 and TRBJ1-5, with D possibly matching TRBD1 (5 bases). CDR1 is SGHAT and CDR2 is FQDESV in the germline V gene (reference sequence). V dropped 5 bases and J dropped 3 bases, with 8 bases sitting between them. This CDR3 comprises 13 residues. CDR3 bases: TGTGCCAGCAGCCCAGGGTACAATCAGCCCCAGCATTTT. Encoded protein: CASSPGYNQPQHF.

This clone has a handful of counts. The V gene is TRBV6-1, the J gene TRBJ1-3, with D unclear. In germline, CDR1 is MNHNS, CDR2 SASEGT. Trimming took off 2 bases at V and 0 bases at J, with 5 bases between the two ends. CDR3 size: 14 residues. CDR3 in amino acids: CASSERGSGNTIYF. The CDR3 DNA reads TGTGCCAGCAGTGAACGGGGCTCTGGAAACACCATATATTTT.

This chain uses TRBV7-8 with TRBJ2-1, with a weak D call TRBD1 (6 bases). The CDR3 contains 15 residues. Germline CDR1 reads SGHVS; CDR2 reads FQNEAQ. V lost 1 base to trimming and J lost 9 bases, with 16 bases between them. The CDR3 is CASSLGGPSRGEQFF. In nucleotides, the CDR3 is TGTGCCAGCAGCTTAGGAGGTCCGAGCAGGGGTGAGCAGTTCTTC.

This clone came up a few times. The rearrangement links TRBV11-2 to TRBJ2-7; the D is unclear. Germline V CDR1 and CDR2: SGHAT, FQNNGV. V shed 1 base and J shed 2 bases, with 9 bases lying between them. This CDR3 spans 14 amino acids. The CDR3 nucleotides read TGTGCCAGCAGCTTAGTGCGGCTAGCCTACGAGCAGTACTTC. Translating gives CASSLVRLAYEQYF.

The rearrangement links TRBV30 to TRBJ2-7; D not certain. Between the trimmed V and J ends, which lost 2 bases and 2 bases, there was a span of 13 bases. Germline-derived CDR1 and CDR2 are GTSNPN and SVGIG (reference sequence). This CDR3 has 14 amino acids. In DNA, the CDR3 is TGTGCCTGGAGTTTGGGCGGTGGGGCCTACGAGCAGTACTTC. This sequence encodes CAWSLGGGAYEQYF.

The V gene is TRBV19, the J gene TRBJ2-4; possible D gene TRBD1, 6 bases. Trimming took off 5 bases at V and 5 bases at J, with 10 bases between the two ends. The V gene's germline CDR1 is LNHDA and CDR2 SQIVND (reference sequence). The CDR3 spans 13 residues. This CDR3 reads CASSYRAENIQYF. Written as DNA, the CDR3 is TGTGCCAGTAGTTACAGGGCAGAAAACATTCAGTACTTC.